This T cell receptor (beta chain) was captured by sequencing in a study of CD8 T cells in ankylosing spondylitis. This CDR3 region has 11 residues. CDR1 is WSHSY, CDR2 SAAADI, per germline. Trimming removed 3 bases at V and 5 bases at J, with 3 bases between. In this sample, this clonotype turned up many times. TCRdb fed the 5' RACE reads into MiXCR, producing one record per CDR3 protein. The table records about 200,000 distinct CDR3 sequences, 9.5% to 15% of them present only once. The TCR sequence derives from a male donor with ankylosing spondylitis or in good health (not recorded which). Sequencing used blood, either unsorted or a sorted T cell fraction (not recorded which). The gene calls are TRBV10-2 and TRBJ2-3; no firm D call. The CDR3 DNA sequence: TGCGCCAGCAGTGAAATAGATACGCAGTATTTT. Encoded protein: CASSEIDTQYF.